The source of this TCR beta chain is a study of shared clonotypes between healthy human individuals. The CDR3 is 14 amino acids. Germline loops: CDR1 SEHNR, CDR2 FQNEAQ (reference sequence). The V and J ends lost 3 bases and 7 bases respectively, with 16 bases between them. Study-level results: Donor scarcity curtailed the genetic and exposure-history diversity represented herein. Larger estimated richness was generally recorded for naive subsets relative to memory subsets. Clonotypes shared by all four donors outscored non-shared clonotypes in generation probability.

Turning to this clone: Its specificity is not known.

Sequencing was performed with immunoSEQ multiplex PCR; in TCRdb, only in-frame clones are kept and a portion is missing. The table lists about 2.5 million clones, 85% to 95% of them singletons, with roughly 0.34% in the top ten. Sequencing input: naive CD4+ T cells from PBMCs. This sample's subset: CD45RA+ positively selected. This receptor was taken from a man aged 18 to 30 in good health. Some clones in this sample may be carry-over from other donors' samples. V is TRBV7-9 and J is TRBJ2-7, with D perhaps TRBD2 (6 bases). DNA of the CDR3: TGTGCCAGCAGCTTGGGAGGAGGCCGCGGGGAGCAGTACTTC. Residues: CASSLGGGRGEQYF.